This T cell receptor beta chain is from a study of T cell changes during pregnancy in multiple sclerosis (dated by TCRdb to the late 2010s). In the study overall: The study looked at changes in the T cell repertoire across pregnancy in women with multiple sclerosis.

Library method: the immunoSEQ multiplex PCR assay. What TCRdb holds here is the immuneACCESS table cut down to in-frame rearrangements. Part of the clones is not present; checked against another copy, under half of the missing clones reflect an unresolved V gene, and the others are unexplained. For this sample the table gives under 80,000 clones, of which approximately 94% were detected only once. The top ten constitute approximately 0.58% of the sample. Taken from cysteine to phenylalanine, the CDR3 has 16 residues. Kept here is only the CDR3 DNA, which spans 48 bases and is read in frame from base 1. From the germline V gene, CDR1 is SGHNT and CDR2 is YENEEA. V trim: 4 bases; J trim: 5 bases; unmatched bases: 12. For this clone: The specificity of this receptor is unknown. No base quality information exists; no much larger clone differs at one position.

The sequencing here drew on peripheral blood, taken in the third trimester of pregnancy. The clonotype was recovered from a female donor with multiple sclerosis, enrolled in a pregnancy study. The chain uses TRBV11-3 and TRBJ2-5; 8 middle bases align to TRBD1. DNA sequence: TGTGCCAGCAGCTCGACCGGGACAGGTCGGGGGGAGACCCAGTACTTC. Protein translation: CASSSTGTGRGETQYF.